These T cell receptor beta chains were read from a single sample in a study of identical twins. TCRdb redid the calling of the 5' RACE reads with MiXCR, one entry per CDR3 protein. The repertoire has around 490,000 distinct CDR3 sequences, 13% to 15% of them found once; the top ten carry about 0.94%. The same sample was also used in a study of yellow fever vaccine responses in identical twins.

Sequenced: CD4+ T cells sorted from blood. Source of these receptors: a woman younger than 35 in good health. Both conserved end residues are part of each CDR3. Each record gives: clone size, J gene, V gene, D gene, CDR3 DNA, CDR3 protein. The D gene is left open where the match is weak. Rows give clone size only sometimes, using once, few, many, or a class for an expanded clone.

few,TRBJ2-2,TRBV30,.,TGTGCCTGGAGTGTCCTCGGTATTAGAACCGGGGAGCTGTTTTTT,CAWSVLGIRTGELFF
few,TRBJ2-7,TRBV4-2,TRBD2,TGTGCCAGCAGCAGAAACCGGGAGGTTACGTGGGAGCAGTACTTC,CASSRNREVTWEQYF
few,TRBJ2-7,TRBV20-1,TRBD2,TGCAGTGCCCAGAGGCGGGGGGGATCCTACGAGCAGTACTTC,CSAQRRGGSYEQYF
.,TRBJ2-3,TRBV3-1,TRBD1,TGTGCCAGCAGCCAACGGACAGGGGCAGATACGCAGTATTTT,CASSQRTGADTQYF
many,TRBJ1-6,TRBV12-3/TRBV12-4,.,TGTGCCAGCAGTGACGAGGGAGGTGGGAATTCACCCCTCCACTTT,CASSDEGGGNSPLHF
.,TRBJ2-7,TRBV5-1,.,TGCGCCAGCAGCGAGGACGGGAACTACGAGCAGTACTTC,CASSEDGNYEQYF
few,TRBJ2-7,TRBV29-1,TRBD1,TGCAGCGTTGAAGGGAGACAGGGGGCCTACGAGCAGTACTTC,CSVEGRQGAYEQYF
many,TRBJ2-2,TRBV5-1,.,TGTGCCAGCAGTTTCGGGGGCACCGGGGAGCTGTTTTTT,CASSFGGTGELFF
many,TRBJ2-6,TRBV5-1,.,TGCGCCAGCAGCTTGGAGGGAACAGGGGCCAACGTCCTGACTTTC,CASSLEGTGANVLTF
.,TRBJ1-1,TRBV5-1,.,TGCGCCAGCAGCTTGGGAAGTAGGACAAACACTGAAGCTTTCTTT,CASSLGSRTNTEAFF
few,TRBJ2-1,TRBV7-2,TRBD2,TGTGCCAGCAGATCCGATAGCGGGGCGCTGGTTGAGCAGTTCTTC,CASRSDSGALVEQFF
many,TRBJ2-3,TRBV29-1,.,TGCAGCGTTGCAAGTAATCCGGGTGCTAGCACAGATACGCAGTATTTT,CSVASNPGASTDTQYF
.,TRBJ2-5,TRBV7-7,.,TGTGCTAGCATCAACCCGGAGCGTTTCCAAGAGACCCAGTACTTC,CASINPERFQETQYF
.,TRBJ2-7,TRBV28,.,TGTGCCAGCAGTTTATACATCTCATTTGACGAGCAGTACTTC,CASSLYISFDEQYF
.,TRBJ2-2,TRBV12-3/TRBV12-4,TRBD1,TGTGCCAGCAGGACACAGGGGGCCACCGGGGAGCTGTTTTTT,CASRTQGATGELFF
many,TRBJ2-3,TRBV12-3/TRBV12-4,.,TGTGCCAGCAGACCAACTATAAGTAACTCCTACACAGATACGCAGTATTTT,CASRPTISNSYTDTQYF
few,TRBJ1-5,TRBV12-3/TRBV12-4,.,TGTGCCAGCAGTTTCCGGGCGGGGAATCAGCCCCAGCATTTT,CASSFRAGNQPQHF
many,TRBJ1-6,TRBV12-3/TRBV12-4,.,TGTGCCAGCAGAGGAGAACCGAATTCACCCCTCCACTTT,CASRGEPNSPLHF
once,TRBJ2-5,TRBV29-1,TRBD1,TGCAGCGGGTGGGACAGGGCTGAGACCCAGTACTTC,CSGWDRAETQYF
.,TRBJ2-3,TRBV10-3,TRBD2,TGTGCCATCAGTGCGCGGGAGGGCACAGATACGCAGTATTTT,CAISAREGTDTQYF
few,TRBJ2-7,TRBV4-1,.,TGCGCCAGCAGCCAAGAATGGGGACAACCTTACGAGCAGTACTTC,CASSQEWGQPYEQYF
.,TRBJ2-7,TRBV19,.,TGTGCCAGTAGTACCACCATACAGGTCGAGCAGTACTTC,CASSTTIQVEQYF
.,TRBJ2-1,TRBV24-1,TRBD2,TGTGCCACCAGTGCCCGGACTAGCGGGAGGGGTGAGCAGTTCTTC,CATSARTSGRGEQFF
.,TRBJ1-1,TRBV6-1,TRBD1,TGTGCCAGCAGCCGACAGGGGGCTCGAGGGAACACTGAAGCTTTCTTT,CASSRQGARGNTEAFF
.,TRBJ2-1,TRBV2,TRBD2,TGTGCCAGCAACCGACTAGCGGGTTCCTACAATGAGCAGTTCTTC,CASNRLAGSYNEQFF
many,TRBJ2-7,TRBV5-1,.,TGCGCCAGCAGCTTGGGTACGAACGAGCTGTCCTTC,CASSLGTNELSF
.,TRBJ2-3,TRBV20-1,.,TGCAGTGCCGACGGGTCCACAGATACGCAGTATTTT,CSADGSTDTQYF
few,TRBJ2-5,TRBV7-2,TRBD2,TGTGCCAGCAGTCGCGGACTAGCGGTGAAAGAGACCCAGTACTTC,CASSRGLAVKETQYF
.,TRBJ2-1,TRBV12-3/TRBV12-4,TRBD1,TGTGCCAGCAGCCCTCTCGGACAGGGTTTCAATGAGCAGTTCTTC,CASSPLGQGFNEQFF
many,TRBJ2-5,TRBV6-1,.,TGTGCCAGCAGTGTGGGGGGCCAAGAGACCCAGTACTTC,CASSVGGQETQYF
.,TRBJ2-7,TRBV28,TRBD1,TGTGCCAGCAGTCCCCCGACAGGGACCTCCTACGAGCAGTACTTC,CASSPPTGTSYEQYF
many,TRBJ2-3,TRBV4-3,.,TGCGCCAGCAGCCAAGACGTCCGGGAGTCAGATACGCAGTATTTT,CASSQDVRESDTQYF
many,TRBJ2-3,TRBV10-3,TRBD2,TGTGCCATCAGTGAAGGTCGAAGCGGGGGGGCCGGGGGTCGAGATACGCAGTATTTT,CAISEGRSGGAGGRDTQYF
.,TRBJ1-4,TRBV7-6,TRBD1,TGTGCCAGCAGCTTAGGAGCGGGACAGGTCGATGAAAAACTGTTTTTT,CASSLGAGQVDEKLFF
.,TRBJ2-3,TRBV7-2,.,TGTGCCAGCAGCTTACCTAATACGCAGTATTTT,CASSLPNTQYF